Shown below are 28 T cell receptor beta chains from a single sample sequenced in a study of molecular identifiers for immune sequencing clone quantification. MiXCR, applied by TCRdb to the PCR reads, yields one record per CDR3 protein. The table has 300,000 to 350,000 distinct CDR3 sequences, 20% to 25% seen once. What was sequenced was naive CD8+ T cells from blood, with Jurkat cell RNA spiked in. Subset meaning: FACS-sorted CD8+CD4-CCR7+CD45RA+ naive T cells. The receptors were gathered from a human donor in good health. Some libraries in this study had Jurkat cell RNA spiked in.

This clonotype was recorded at least ten times. The V call is TRBV9, the J call TRBJ2-3; D not certain. The germline CDR1 and CDR2 sequences are SGDLS and YYNGEE. CDR3 length: 14 residues. Between the trimmed V and J ends, which lost 2 bases and 2 bases, there was a span of 9 bases. The CDR3 loop reads CASSVGELTDTQYF. As DNA, the CDR3 is TGTGCCAGCAGCGTCGGAGAACTCACAGATACGCAGTATTTT. The full variable domain, in which reference TRBV9 and TRBJ2-3 provide the parts outside the CDR3, is DSGVTQTPKHLITATGQRVTLRCSPRSGDLSVYWYQQSLDQGLQFLIQYYNGEERAKGNILERFSAQQFPDLHSELNLSSLELGDSALYFCASSVGELTDTQYFGPGTRLTVL.

This clonotype was picked up many times. The chain employs TRBV25-1 and TRBJ1-2; 8 bases agree with TRBD1. Losses at the gene ends were 6 bases for V and 6 bases for J; bases not matched to a gene: 6. The CDR3 length is 13 residues. Germline loops: CDR1 MGHDK, CDR2 SYGVNS. The CDR3 loop reads CASRDREGNGYTF. The CDR3 region has the DNA TGTGCCAGCAGGGACAGGGAGGGCAATGGCTACACCTTC.

As to this clonotype: A much larger clone is a single base away; this may be a read error. In nucleotides, the CDR3 is TGCGCCAGCAGCCAGGTCCCGCCTCAGGCTATTAAGTTCTTC. This sequence encodes CASSQVPPQAIKFF. The gene calls are TRBV4-1 and TRBJ2-1, with D unresolved. Germline CDR1 and CDR2: MGHRA and YSYEKL. This CDR3 region has 14 residues. V dropped 3 bases and J dropped 14 bases, with 20 bases sitting between them.

Ten or more counts support this clonotype. The gene calls are TRBV7-9 and TRBJ2-3, with D hard to call. Germline CDR1 is SEHNR and CDR2 is FQNEAQ (reference sequence). Deletions cut 5 bases from V and 6 bases from J, with 18 bases between. This CDR3 contains 15 residues. The CDR3, as DNA: TGTGCCAGCAGCCCACCCGGGTCGTTAGCTGATACGCAGTATTTT. This gives the protein CASSPPGSLADTQYF.

The sample holds many counts of this clonotype. The chain carries TRBV7-6 and TRBJ1-6, with D unclear. The germline V gene has CDR1 SGHVS and CDR2 FNYEAQ. Trimming removed 0 bases at V and 3 bases at J, with 3 bases between. The CDR3 extends over 14 amino acids. CDR3 protein: CASSLAGYNSPLHF. CDR3 DNA sequence: TGTGCCAGCAGCTTAGCAGGCTATAATTCACCCCTCCACTTT.

With regard to this clonotype: This may arise from a read error, as a much more abundant clone is one base away. The chain employs TRBV28 and TRBJ1-5; D is unresolved. This CDR3 region has 13 residues. Germline loops: CDR1 MDHEN, CDR2 SYDVKM. The CDR3 sequence: CASSFRSSQLQHF. CDR3 bases: TGTGCCAGCAGTTTTAGGTCGAGTCAGCTCCAGCATTTT.

This clonotype appeared many times. This chain links TRBV19 with TRBJ1-5; D is unresolved. Germline V gene data show CDR1 as LNHDA and CDR2 as SQIVND (reference sequence). Trimming removed 3 bases from V and 5 bases from J, with 14 bases in between. The CDR3 loop spans 15 amino acids. CDR3 region: CASSIGWEGYQPQHF. The DNA for the CDR3 is TGTGCCAGTAGTATTGGCTGGGAGGGTTATCAGCCCCAGCATTTT.

This clonotype was counted at least ten times. This chain links TRBV9 with TRBJ2-3, with D possibly being TRBD2 (5 bases). V lost 4 bases, J lost 2 bases, and 14 bases lay in between. CDR1 is SGDLS and CDR2 is YYNGEE in the germline V gene. The CDR3 has 15 amino acids. CDR3 region: CASSPLAPPTDTQYF. CDR3 DNA sequence: TGTGCCAGCAGCCCCCTAGCCCCACCCACAGATACGCAGTATTTT.

This clonotype was observed a handful of times. The chain is built from TRBV4-1 and TRBJ2-2; 7 nucleotides line up with TRBD1. The germline CDR1 and CDR2 sequences are MGHRA and YSYEKL. The CDR3 length is 16 residues. V was pared by 2 bases and J by 2 bases, with 5 bases of the junction left unmatched. This CDR3 is CASSQWGQTNTGELFF. The DNA of the CDR3 is TGCGCCAGCAGCCAATGGGGACAGACAAACACCGGGGAGCTGTTTTTT.

This clonotype came up many times. The J gene is TRBJ2-7, the V gene TRBV27, with D possibly being TRBD1 (5 bases). This CDR3 region has 16 residues. Per the germline V gene, CDR1 is MNHEY and CDR2 is SMNVEV (reference sequence). Trimming pared 6 bases from V and 2 bases from J, leaving 20 bases between. CDR3 nucleotides: TGTGCCAGCAGCCAACTACAGGTTTCGGTCCCCTACGAGCAGTACTTC. Its protein product is CASSQLQVSVPYEQYF.

Notes on this clonotype: A much bigger clone sits one base away, suggesting this may be a read error. The chain employs TRBV13 and TRBJ2-3; 8 bases are shared with TRBD2. Germline V gene sequence: CDR1 PRHDT, CDR2 FYEKMQ (reference sequence). The CDR3 runs to 16 residues. The CDR3 DNA sequence: TGTGCCGGCAGTCCCACCGCCGGGAGGGGCACAGATACGCAGTATTTT. Its translation is CAGSPTAGRGTDTQYF.

This clonotype has at least ten counts. The chain joins TRBV29-1 to TRBJ1-1; D uncertain. CDR1 and CDR2 (germline): SQVTM, ANQGSEA. Trimming cost V 5 bases and J 3 bases, with 7 bases left between them. The CDR3 has 11 residues. Here the CDR3 DNA reads TGCAGCGTTATGGGGTACACTGAAGCTTTCTTT. Translation: CSVMGYTEAFF.

As regards this clonotype: It may be a read error: a sequence one base away is much more abundant. This CDR3 reads CASSRTGGTGAFF. DNA for the CDR3: TGCGCCAGCAGCCGAACAGGGGGAACTGGAGCTTTCTTT. The chain links TRBV5-1 to TRBJ1-1; 8 bases line up with TRBD1. CDR1 is SGHRS, CDR2 YFSETQ, per germline. CDR3 size: 13 residues.

The rearrangement links TRBV10-3 to TRBJ2-5, with D perhaps matching TRBD1 (5 bases). Germline V gene lookup returns CDR1 ENHRY and CDR2 SYGVKD. Between the trimmed V and J ends, which lost 0 bases and 3 bases, there was a span of 11 bases. The CDR3 runs to 15 residues. This chain's CDR3 is CAISESRVGEETQYF. CDR3 nucleotide sequence: TGTGCCATCAGTGAGTCCAGAGTAGGGGAAGAGACCCAGTACTTC.

Regarding this clonotype: One base away lies a much larger clone, so this may be a sequencing read error. This chain links TRBV5-3 with TRBJ1-2; D might be TRBD1 (6 bases). TRBV5-3 is an ORF; its function is uncertain. The CDR3 contains 13 residues. The CDR3 DNA reads as TGTGCCAGCAGCTTCCAGGGGAGCGGGGGCTGCACCTTC. Its translation is CASSFQGSGGCTF.

This clonotype was observed a handful of times. V is TRBV20-1 and J is TRBJ2-3; D possibly uses TRBD1 or TRBD2 (5 bases each). V was cut by 6 bases and J by 1 base, with 17 bases left in between. CDR3 size: 15 residues. Germline CDR1 DFQATT, CDR2 SNEGSKA (reference sequence). This CDR3 is CSARDLRWGTDTQYF. DNA for the CDR3: TGCAGTGCGAGGGACCTACGGTGGGGCACAGATACGCAGTATTTT.

Ten or more counts support this clonotype. This chain connects TRBV19 to TRBJ1-1, with a tentative D call TRBD1 (6 bases). The CDR3 sequence is 14 residues long. The V gene's germline CDR1 is LNHDA and CDR2 SQIVND (reference sequence). Trimming cost V 1 base and J 1 base, with 7 bases left between them. The CDR3 here is CASSIVQGNTEAFF. DNA for the CDR3: TGTGCCAGTAGTATAGTACAGGGGAACACTGAAGCTTTCTTT. The variable domain in full, with the rest retrieved from reference TRBV19 and TRBJ1-1, is DGGITQSPKYLFRKEGQNVTLSCEQNLNHDAMYWYRQDPGQGLRLIYYSQIVNDFQKGDIAEGYSVSREKKESFPLTVTSAQKNPTAFYLCASSIVQGNTEAFFGQGTRLTVV.

Remarks on this clonotype: This may stem from a read error, because a much larger clone lies one nucleotide away. The chain couples TRBV29-1 to TRBJ1-2, with D hard to call. The CDR3 is made up of 11 amino acids. Per the germline V gene, CDR1 is SQVTM and CDR2 is ANQGSEA. The V end lost 4 bases, the J end lost 4 bases, and 7 bases lay between the germline ends. CDR3 sequence (DNA): TGCAGCGTTGTACTGCCCTATGGCTACACCTTC. This encodes CSVVLPYGYTF.

This clonotype was recorded a few times. The junction shows a germline mismatch at one end, possibly a read error. The gene calls are TRBV5-5 and TRBJ2-7, with 8 bases lining up with TRBD2. This CDR3 contains 15 residues. The germline CDR1 and CDR2 sequences are SGHKS and YYEKEE (reference sequence). CDR3 DNA: TGTGCCAGCCGCTTGTCCTCGAGCGGGGGCTACGAGCAGTACTTC. Translation gives CASRLSSSGGYEQYF.

The chain has TRBV28 and TRBJ1-1; 8 bases agree with TRBD1. Looked up from germline, CDR1 is MDHEN and CDR2 is SYDVKM. V gave up 2 bases and J gave up 3 bases; unmatched junction bases: 5. The CDR3 extends over 15 amino acids. The CDR3: CASSLDRGAYTEAFF. DNA of the CDR3: TGTGCCAGCAGTTTAGACAGGGGCGCCTACACTGAAGCTTTCTTT.

This clonotype was detected ten times or more. This chain uses TRBV6-5 with TRBJ1-1; TRBD1 is a possible D gene (5 bases). This CDR3 is 12 amino acids long. The V end was cut by 9 bases, the J end by 5 bases, with 13 bases between. Germline CDR1 MNHEY, CDR2 SVGAGI. The CDR3 sequence is CASRRGDTEAFF. The CDR3 DNA reads TGTGCCAGTCGTCGGGGGGATACTGAAGCTTTCTTT.

This clonotype was picked up many times. This rearrangement joins TRBV9 to TRBJ2-2; D is possibly TRBD1 or TRBD2 (6 bases each). Germline-derived CDR1 and CDR2 are SGDLS and YYNGEE. V lost 0 bases to trimming and J lost 6 bases, with 9 bases between them. The CDR3 sequence is 14 residues long. This CDR3 reads CASSVERGAGELFF. The CDR3 bases are TGTGCCAGCAGCGTAGAGAGGGGGGCCGGGGAGCTGTTTTTT.

On this clonotype itself: Possible read error: a much larger clone is one base away. The chain combines TRBV7-2 with TRBJ1-2; no clear D gene. V dropped 3 bases and J dropped 14 bases, with 16 bases sitting between them. The CDR3 runs 12 residues. The V gene's germline CDR1 is SGHTA and CDR2 FQGNSA. CDR3 sequence reads: CASSFVTVTETF. The CDR3 coding sequence is TGTGCCAGCAGCTTCGTGACTGTTACGGAAACCTTC.

In regard to this clonotype: A read error is possible here, since a much larger clone lies one base away. The V gene is TRBV7-9, the J gene TRBJ2-6; 7 bases are shared with TRBD1. J lost 2 bases, V lost 5 bases, and 6 bases had no gene match. Germline CDR1 SEHNR, CDR2 FQNEAQ (reference sequence). This CDR3 contains 16 residues. The CDR3: CASSVVDRAGANVLTF. CDR3 nucleotides: TGTGCCAGCAGCGTAGTAGACAGGGCTGGGGCCAACGTCCTGACTTTC. The entire variable domain, with the rest obtained from reference TRBV7-9 and TRBJ2-6, is as follows: DTGVSQNPRHKITKRGQNVTFRCDPISEHNRLYWYRQTLGQGPEFLTYFQNEAQLEKSRLLSDRFSAERPKGSFSTLEIQRTEQGDSAMYLCASSVVDRAGANVLTFGAGSRLTVL.

The chain has TRBV23-1 and TRBJ2-4, with D hard to call. TRBV23-1 counts as an open reading frame of uncertain function. This CDR3 is built from 12 residues. Trimming took 2 bases from V and 15 from J, leaving 14 bases between them. The CDR3 loop is CASSQSQLGRYF. CDR3 sequence (DNA): TGCGCCAGCAGTCAAAGTCAGTTAGGGCGGTACTTC.

The chain has TRBV6-5 and TRBJ1-4; weak D call: TRBD1 (6 bases). Per the germline V gene, CDR1 is MNHEY and CDR2 is SVGAGI. Trimming pared 2 bases from V and 3 bases from J, leaving 16 bases between. The CDR3 covers 17 residues. Here the CDR3 DNA reads TGTGCCAGCAGTTACGCGGCAGGGGCATACTCTAATGAAAAACTGTTTTTT. Translated, it gives CASSYAAGAYSNEKLFF.

This clonotype was detected many times. The chain links TRBV19 to TRBJ2-3; possibly TRBD1 or TRBD2 for D (5 bases each). Germline V gene lookup returns CDR1 LNHDA and CDR2 SQIVND (reference sequence). The CDR3 sequence is 13 residues long. The germline V and J ends were trimmed by 5 bases and 5 bases, with 11 bases remaining between them. The CDR3 DNA follows: TGTGCCAGTAGTGGGCAGGGAGTAGATACGCAGTATTTT. It is translated as CASSGQGVDTQYF.

This clonotype was seen a handful of times. The chain carries TRBV19 and TRBJ2-7; D unresolved. V was pared by 3 bases and J by 5 bases, with 8 bases between. The CDR3 sequence is 12 residues long. Germline V gene sequence: CDR1 LNHDA, CDR2 SQIVND (reference sequence). The CDR3: CASSMGLDEQYF. The CDR3 nucleotides read TGTGCCAGTAGTATGGGGTTGGACGAGCAGTACTTC.